This T cell receptor beta chain was retrieved from a study of lymphopenia after photon versus proton radiotherapy. The data were produced by immunoSEQ multiplex PCR, yet TCRdb's version contains in-frame clones alone and is incomplete. Of 75,000 to 95,000 clones listed, around 82% are singletons. Unmatched junction bases numbered 7, after V lost 4 bases and J lost 2 bases. This CDR3 comprises 16 residues. CDR1 and CDR2 from the germline V gene are MDHEN and SYDVKM. This clonotype was obtained from a man aged 60-69 years with pancreatic cancer. This material consisted of peripheral blood, taken from a patient treated with proton-based radiotherapy. This chain links TRBV28 with TRBJ2-3; 9 bases line up with TRBD1. Here the CDR3 DNA reads TGTGCCAGCAGTTCTGCCGGGACAGGGAACACAGATACGCAGTATTTT. Amino acids: CASSSAGTGNTDTQYF. Variable domain in full (rest from reference TRBV28 and TRBJ2-3): DVKVTQSSRYLVKRTGEKVFLECVQDMDHENMFWYRQDPGLGLRLIYFSYDVKMKEKGDIPEGYSVSREKKERFSLILESASTNQTSMYLCASSSAGTGNTDTQYFGPGTRLTVL.